Listed here is a single T cell receptor beta chain. This clone has a handful of counts. Its antigen has not been determined. Qualities for individual bases were not recorded, and no much larger clone is one base off. Library generation was performed with the immunoSEQ multiplex PCR assay. RNA was extracted from all samples and reverse transcribed into cDNA, which served as template for TCR sequencing. SuperScript III was used for first-strand cDNA synthesis, primed with a 2:1 mix of oligo-dT and random hexamers. Amplification bias was assessed with a synthetic immune receptor repertoire, and residual bias was removed computationally. The source study handled its data this way. Raw reads were preprocessed for error removal, and CDR3 was defined according to IMGT conventions as running from the conserved cysteine to phenylalanine. Clonality was computed by normalizing Shannon entropy by log2 of the number of productive unique TCRs and subtracting the result from 1. Whether each scalp clone was CD4 or CD8 was inferred by checking scalp TCRbeta sequences against the CD4 and CD8 repertoires from sorted blood. What TCRdb holds here is the immuneACCESS table cut down to in-frame rearrangements. Part of the clones is not present; checked against another copy, under half of the missing clones reflect an unresolved V gene, and the others are unexplained. Clonal size and the V and J genes are those of that table, whereas D and trimming came from the DNA. This sample gives some 130,000 clones in total; around 50% of them show up just once. The ten most abundant clones make up nearly 6.5% of the sample.

The data are from a study of CD8+ T cells in alopecia areata (dated by TCRdb to the late 2010s). Regarding the research as a whole: Treated patients were enrolled in an open-label pilot trial of oral tofacitinib, 5 to 10 mg twice daily, for moderate-to-severe alopecia areata. Patients stayed on tofacitinib for 6 to 18 months and then had 6 months of follow-up off drug so that delayed response and recurrence could be assessed. High-throughput TCRbeta sequencing was used to examine T cell clonal expansion in alopecia areata in both the C3H/HeJ mouse model and human patients. In humans, TCRbeta sequencing was performed on scalp tissue and on sorted CD4+ and CD8+ peripheral blood T cells from healthy controls and from patients with patchy or totalis/universalis alopecia areata. Patients on tofacitinib were biopsied at baseline and after 4 and 24 weeks of treatment, and several of the patients also had a later scalp biopsy. Scalp clonality was compared across normal scalp (n=4), patchy alopecia areata scalp (n=8), and alopecia totalis/universalis scalp (n=8). RNA came from the PAXgene miRNA kit for fixed scalp, the miRNeasy kit for PBMCs, and the RNeasy kit for mouse skin. immunoSEQ multiplex PCR using 35 Vbeta forward primers and 13 Jbeta reverse primers was used to amplify TCRbeta CDR3 regions.

Between the V and J ends, shortened by 0 bases and 5 bases respectively, the junction contains 14 bases. The germline V gene sets CDR1 to SGHDT and CDR2 to YYEEEE. The CDR3, from cysteine to phenylalanine, totals 15 residues. Of all the DNA, just the CDR3 is kept, 45 bases in frame from base 1. The intended sense of this specimen's time point label: baseline before oral tofacitinib. From alopecia areata patients, peripheral blood was collected along with lesional scalp punch biopsies. PBMCs were isolated by density centrifugation and stained for CD3, CD4 and CD8, and CD4+ and CD8+ T cells were sorted on a FACSAria. Broad study findings and their caveats: Compared with normal scalp, lesional scalp had higher clonality and more expanded CD8+ clones, particularly in alopecia totalis/universalis, a pattern that suggests antigenic drive. Resident alphabeta T cells in normal human skin are also sequenced, complicating scalp TCR repertoire analysis, unlike mouse skin dominated by gammadelta T cells. Compared with mice, TCR sequences shared between patients were less clear, possibly partly because of HLA diversity across the patient population.

The TCR originated in a human donor with alopecia areata. Specimen: CD4+ T cells sorted from blood, collected at week 0. The sequence links TRBV5-6 to TRBJ1-2; D gene: possibly TRBD1, on 6 matching bases. The CDR3 region: CASSLARTDGYGYTF. The base sequence is TGTGCCAGCAGCTTGGCGAGGACAGATGGGTATGGCTACACCTTC.